The 7 T cell receptor beta chains below come from one sample, sequenced in a study of blood T cell repertoires in COVID-19 (dated by TCRdb to 2020 to 2022). The library relied on the immunoSEQ multiplex PCR assay. What TCRdb holds here is the immuneACCESS table cut down to in-frame rearrangements. Part of the clones is not present; checked against another copy, under half of the missing clones reflect an unresolved V gene, and the others are unexplained. Within this sample are approximately 100,000 clones, with 80% to 90% of them counted one time only. The top ten constitute roughly 4.2% of the sample. Sequenced sample: peripheral blood. These receptor sequences come from a human donor with COVID-19, enrolled during active disease. The donor label of this sample is uncertain.

The gene calls are TRBV28 and TRBJ1-2, with D perhaps matching TRBD1 (5 bases). Looked up from germline, CDR1 is MDHEN and CDR2 is SYDVKM. The V and J ends lost 5 bases and 7 bases respectively, with 17 bases between them. The CDR3 spans 14 residues. CDR3 sequence: CASSRGGVSRGYTF. CDR3 coding DNA: TGTGCCAGCAGTCGGGGCGGGGTGTCGCGTGGCTACACCTTC.

This clone came up a few times. The rearrangement links TRBV5-4 to TRBJ2-5, with TRBD2 identical over 10 bases. This CDR3 comprises 14 residues. Trimming cost V 5 bases and J 4 bases; bases outside gene matches: 5. Germline-derived CDR1 and CDR2 are SGHNT and YYREEE (reference sequence). CDR3 sequence: CASRSAGGPETQYF. The CDR3 coding sequence is TGTGCCAGCAGGTCAGCGGGGGGGCCAGAGACCCAGTACTTC.

This chain joins TRBV5-1 and TRBJ2-7; 10 bases map to TRBD2. Germline-derived CDR1 and CDR2 are SGHRS and YFSETQ. V shed 0 bases, J shed 1 base, and the junction held 1 base outside the gene matches. There are 15 residues in the CDR3. The CDR3 nucleotides read TGCGCCAGCAGCTTGGATAGCGGGGGGTCCTACGAGCAGTACTTC. This translates into CASSLDSGGSYEQYF.

This clone was counted a single time. The chain has TRBV10-3 and TRBJ2-7, with a possible D match to TRBD1 (5 bases). The CDR3 spans 13 residues. CDR1 ENHRY and CDR2 SYGVKD come from the germline V gene. V lost 10 bases and J lost 3, with 16 bases in between. The CDR3 here is CATSPQGNYEQYF. DNA of the CDR3: TGTGCCACGAGTCCCCAGGGAAACTACGAGCAGTACTTC.

This chain joins TRBV3-1 (or the pseudogene TRBV3-2) and TRBJ1-2; 8 bases map to TRBD1. The CDR3 consists of 17 residues. Trimming removed 5 bases from V and 1 base from J; junction bases left unmatched: 12. CDR1 and CDR2 (germline): LGHDT, YNNKEL (reference sequence). The CDR3 region has the DNA TGTGCCAGCAGCGATTCGACCGGGACAGGATATAACTATGGCTACACCTTC. It translates to CASSDSTGTGYNYGYTF.

CDR3 loop: CASSQVRGRAGELFF. In nucleotides, the CDR3 is TGTGCCAGCAGCCAGGTCCGTGGGCGGGCCGGGGAGCTGTTTTTT. The V call is TRBV3-1 (or the pseudogene TRBV3-2), the J call TRBJ2-2, with TRBD2 as a possible D gene (5 bases). From germline, CDR1 is LGHDT and CDR2 YNNKEL (reference sequence). Trimming shortened V by 3 bases and J by 6 bases, and 14 bases separated the two germline ends. The CDR3 contains 15 residues.

This clone appeared a few times. V is TRBV5-1 and J is TRBJ2-7, with D tentatively TRBD1 (5 bases). This CDR3 region has 14 residues. In germline, CDR1 is SGHRS, CDR2 YFSETQ. V was cut by 0 bases and J by 1 base, with 8 bases left in between. CDR3 sequence (DNA): TGCGCCAGCAGCTTGGTGGACATATCCTACGAGCAGTACTTC. Its protein product is CASSLVDISYEQYF.